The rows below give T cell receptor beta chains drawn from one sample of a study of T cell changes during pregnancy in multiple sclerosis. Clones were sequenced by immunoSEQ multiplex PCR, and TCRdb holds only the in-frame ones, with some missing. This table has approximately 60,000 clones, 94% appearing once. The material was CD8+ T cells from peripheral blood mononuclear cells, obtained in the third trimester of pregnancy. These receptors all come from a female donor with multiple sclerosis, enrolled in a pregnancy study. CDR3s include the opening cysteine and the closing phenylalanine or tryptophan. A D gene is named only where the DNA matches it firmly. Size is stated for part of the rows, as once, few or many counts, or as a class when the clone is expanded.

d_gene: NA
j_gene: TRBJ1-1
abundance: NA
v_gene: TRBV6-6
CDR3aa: CASTPDRGDTEAFF
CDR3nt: TGTGCCAGCACCCCCGACCGGGGGGACACTGAAGCTTTCTTT

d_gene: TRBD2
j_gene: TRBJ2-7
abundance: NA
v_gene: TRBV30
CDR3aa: CAWSGTEGTSLYEQYF
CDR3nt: TGTGCCTGGAGTGGAACCGAGGGGACTAGTCTCTACGAGCAGTACTTC

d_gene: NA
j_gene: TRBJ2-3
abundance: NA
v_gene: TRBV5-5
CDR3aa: CASSYSSDTQYF
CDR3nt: TGTGCCAGCAGTTATAGCTCAGATACGCAGTATTTT

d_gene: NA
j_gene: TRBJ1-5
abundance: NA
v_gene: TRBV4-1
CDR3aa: CASSRGGDQPQHF
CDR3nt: TGCGCCAGCAGCCGAGGGGGGGATCAGCCCCAGCATTTT

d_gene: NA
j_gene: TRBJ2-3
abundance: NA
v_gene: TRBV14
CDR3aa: CASSQDYRYPGDTQYF
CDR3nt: TGTGCCAGCAGCCAAGACTATCGATATCCGGGGGATACGCAGTATTTT

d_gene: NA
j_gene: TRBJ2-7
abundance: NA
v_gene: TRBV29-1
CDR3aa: CSVEGPSPYEQYF
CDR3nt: TGCAGCGTTGAGGGCCCTTCACCCTACGAGCAGTACTTC

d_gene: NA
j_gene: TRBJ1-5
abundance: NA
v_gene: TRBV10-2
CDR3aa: CASSDQDQPQHF
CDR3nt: TGCGCCAGCAGTGACCAGGATCAGCCCCAGCATTTT

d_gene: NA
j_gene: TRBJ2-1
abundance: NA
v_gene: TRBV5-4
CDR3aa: CASSRAPRNNEQFF
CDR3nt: TGTGCCAGCAGCCGCGCCCCTAGGAACAATGAGCAGTTCTTC

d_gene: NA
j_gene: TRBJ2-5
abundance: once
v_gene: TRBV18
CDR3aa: CASSPGQLETQYF
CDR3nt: TGTGCCAGCTCACCCGGACAGCTAGAGACCCAGTACTTC

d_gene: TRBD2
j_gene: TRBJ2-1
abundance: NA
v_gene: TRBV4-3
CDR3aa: CASSQGRGGSYEQFF
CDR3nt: TGCGCCAGCAGCCAAGGCCGGGGAGGGTCCTATGAGCAGTTCTTC

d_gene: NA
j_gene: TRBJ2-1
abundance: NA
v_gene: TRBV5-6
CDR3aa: CASNYILHNEQFF
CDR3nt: TGTGCCAGCAACTACATACTGCACAATGAGCAGTTCTTC

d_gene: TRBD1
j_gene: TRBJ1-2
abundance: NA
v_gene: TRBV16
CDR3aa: CASTQGALGYTF
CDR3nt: TGTGCCAGTACGCAGGGGGCGCTTGGCTACACCTTC

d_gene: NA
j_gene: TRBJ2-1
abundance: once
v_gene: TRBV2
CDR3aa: CASRENEQFF
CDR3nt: TGTGCCAGCAGGGAGAATGAGCAGTTCTTC

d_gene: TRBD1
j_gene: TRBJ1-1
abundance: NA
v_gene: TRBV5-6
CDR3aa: CASSLDRGWNTEAFF
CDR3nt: TGTGCCAGCAGCTTGGACAGGGGTTGGAACACTGAAGCTTTCTTT

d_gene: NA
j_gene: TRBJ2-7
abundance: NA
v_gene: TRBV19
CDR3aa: CASSIVPGLNEQYF
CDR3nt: TGTGCCAGTAGTATAGTTCCGGGTCTCAACGAGCAGTACTTC

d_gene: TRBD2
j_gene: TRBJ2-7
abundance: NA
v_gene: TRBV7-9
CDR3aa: CASSSGTSGSYEQYF
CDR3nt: TGTGCCAGCAGCTCCGGGACTAGCGGCTCCTACGAGCAGTACTTC

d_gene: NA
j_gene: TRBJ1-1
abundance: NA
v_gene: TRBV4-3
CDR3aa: CASSQDTGKGLGAFF
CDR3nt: TGCGCCAGCAGCCAAGATACGGGCAAGGGACTGGGAGCTTTCTTT

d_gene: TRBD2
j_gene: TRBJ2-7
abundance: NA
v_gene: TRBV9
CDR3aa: CASSVASGLAVYEQYF
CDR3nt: TGTGCCAGCAGCGTAGCTTCAGGACTAGCGGTCTACGAGCAGTACTTC

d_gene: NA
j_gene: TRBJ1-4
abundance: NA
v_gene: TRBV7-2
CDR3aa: CASSVGGWDSEKLFF
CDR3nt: TGTGCCAGCAGCGTGGGAGGTTGGGACTCTGAAAAACTGTTTTTT

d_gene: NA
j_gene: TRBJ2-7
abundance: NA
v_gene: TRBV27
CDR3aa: CASSLSGQPYEQYF
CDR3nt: TGTGCCAGCAGTCTCTCCGGACAACCCTACGAGCAGTACTTC

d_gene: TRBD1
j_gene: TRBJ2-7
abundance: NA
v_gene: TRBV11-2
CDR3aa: CASSLFRDRNYEQYF
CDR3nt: TGTGCCAGCAGCTTATTTCGGGACAGAAACTACGAGCAGTACTTC

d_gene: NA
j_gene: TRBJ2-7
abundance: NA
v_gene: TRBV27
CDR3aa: CASSLGTSYMEQYF
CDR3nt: TGTGCCAGCAGTTTAGGGACTTCCTACATGGAGCAGTACTTC

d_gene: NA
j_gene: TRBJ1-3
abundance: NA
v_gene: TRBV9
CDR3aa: CASSATYGGNTIYF
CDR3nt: TGTGCCAGCAGCGCGACTTATGGGGGAAACACCATATATTTT

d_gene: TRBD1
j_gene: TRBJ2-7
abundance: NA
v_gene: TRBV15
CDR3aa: CATSRARDSPYEQYF
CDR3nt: TGTGCCACCAGCAGAGCCCGGGACAGTCCCTACGAGCAGTACTTC

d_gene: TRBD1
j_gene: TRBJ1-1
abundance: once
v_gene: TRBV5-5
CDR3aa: CASSWGTGERPEAFF
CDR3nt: TGTGCCAGCAGCTGGGGGACAGGGGAGAGACCTGAAGCTTTCTTT

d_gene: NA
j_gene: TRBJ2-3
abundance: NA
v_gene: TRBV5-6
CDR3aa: CASRPLATTSTDTQYF
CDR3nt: TGTGCCAGCAGGCCCCTAGCGACGACTAGCACAGATACGCAGTATTTT

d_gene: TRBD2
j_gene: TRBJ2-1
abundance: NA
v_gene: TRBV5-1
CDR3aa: CASSLGTSDYNEQFF
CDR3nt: TGCGCCAGCAGCTTGGGGACTAGCGATTACAATGAGCAGTTCTTC

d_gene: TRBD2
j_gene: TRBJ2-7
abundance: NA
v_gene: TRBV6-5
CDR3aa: CASSYLAGGPYEQYF
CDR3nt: TGTGCCAGCAGTTACTTAGCGGGAGGGCCCTACGAGCAGTACTTC

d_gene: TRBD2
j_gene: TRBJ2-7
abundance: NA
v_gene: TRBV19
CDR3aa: CASSSGRGYEQYF
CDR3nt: TGTGCCAGTAGTAGCGGGAGGGGCTACGAGCAGTACTTC

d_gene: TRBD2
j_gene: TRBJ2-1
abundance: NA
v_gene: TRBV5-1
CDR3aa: CASSSMGLVSVNEQFF
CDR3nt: TGCGCCAGCAGCTCCATGGGACTAGTTAGTGTCAATGAGCAGTTCTTC

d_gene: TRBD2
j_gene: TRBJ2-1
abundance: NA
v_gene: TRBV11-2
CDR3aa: CASYGTSSHNEQFF
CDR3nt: TGTGCCAGCTACGGGACTAGCAGCCACAATGAGCAGTTCTTC

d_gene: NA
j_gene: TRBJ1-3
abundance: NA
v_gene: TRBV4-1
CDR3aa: CASSHIQEAGNTIYF
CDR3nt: TGCGCCAGCAGCCACATACAGGAAGCTGGAAACACCATATATTTT

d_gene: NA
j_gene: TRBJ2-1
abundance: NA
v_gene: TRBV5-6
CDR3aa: CASSLNLAPSYNEQFF
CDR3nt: TGTGCCAGCAGCTTGAACCTAGCGCCCTCCTACAATGAGCAGTTCTTC

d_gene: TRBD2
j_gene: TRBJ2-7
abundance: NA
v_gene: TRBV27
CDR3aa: CASSSLAGVYEQYF
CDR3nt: TGTGCCAGCAGTTCCCTAGCGGGAGTCTACGAGCAGTACTTC

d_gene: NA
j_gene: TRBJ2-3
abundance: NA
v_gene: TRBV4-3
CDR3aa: CASSQGEGVTDTQYF
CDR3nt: TGCGCCAGCAGCCAAGGGGAGGGGGTCACAGATACGCAGTATTTT

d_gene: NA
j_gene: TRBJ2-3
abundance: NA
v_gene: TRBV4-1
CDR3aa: CASSQTLSRETDTQYF
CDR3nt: TGCGCCAGCAGCCAAACGTTGTCGAGGGAAACAGATACGCAGTATTTT

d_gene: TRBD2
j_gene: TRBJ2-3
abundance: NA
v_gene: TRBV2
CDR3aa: CAINGAGGSPDTQYF
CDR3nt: TGTGCCATCAACGGGGCGGGAGGCTCTCCAGATACGCAGTATTTT

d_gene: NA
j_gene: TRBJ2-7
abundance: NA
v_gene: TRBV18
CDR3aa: CASSPSVDRIPFYEQYF
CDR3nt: TGTGCCAGCTCACCTTCCGTGGACAGAATCCCGTTCTACGAGCAGTACTTC

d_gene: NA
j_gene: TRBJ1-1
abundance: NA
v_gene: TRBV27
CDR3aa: CASKVNQGWTTEAFF
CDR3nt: TGTGCCAGCAAAGTTAACCAGGGGTGGACCACTGAAGCTTTCTTT

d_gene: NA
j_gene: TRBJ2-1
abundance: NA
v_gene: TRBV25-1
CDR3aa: CASSESPLTVYNEQFF
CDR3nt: TGTGCCAGCAGTGAATCTCCTTTGACAGTTTACAATGAGCAGTTCTTC

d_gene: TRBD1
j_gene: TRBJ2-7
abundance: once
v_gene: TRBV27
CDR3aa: CASSHRPGQGTYEQYF
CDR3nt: TGTGCCAGCAGTCACCGGCCGGGACAGGGAACCTACGAGCAGTACTTC

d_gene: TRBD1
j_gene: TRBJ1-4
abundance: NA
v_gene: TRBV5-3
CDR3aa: CARSLVWTGFSEKLFF
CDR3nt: TGTGCCAGAAGCTTGGTTTGGACAGGCTTCTCTGAAAAACTGTTTTTT

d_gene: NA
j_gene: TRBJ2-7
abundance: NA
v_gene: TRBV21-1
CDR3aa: CASSKETNIPGVYFICYEQYF
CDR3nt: TGTGCCAGCAGCAAAGAAACTAATATACCGGGGGTATACTTTATCTGCTACGAGCAGTACTTC

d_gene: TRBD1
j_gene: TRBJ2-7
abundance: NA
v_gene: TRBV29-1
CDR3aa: CSVQTGLTYEQYF
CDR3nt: TGCAGCGTGCAGACAGGGTTGACCTACGAGCAGTACTTC

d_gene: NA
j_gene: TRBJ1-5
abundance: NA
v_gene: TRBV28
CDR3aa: CASSFVGGDQPQHF
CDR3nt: TGTGCCAGCAGTTTCGTCGGGGGGGATCAGCCCCAGCATTTT

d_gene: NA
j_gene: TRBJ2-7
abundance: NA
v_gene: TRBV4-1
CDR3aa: CASSQEQGAFLSYEQYF
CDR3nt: TGCGCCAGCAGCCAAGAACAGGGAGCGTTTCTCTCCTACGAGCAGTACTTC

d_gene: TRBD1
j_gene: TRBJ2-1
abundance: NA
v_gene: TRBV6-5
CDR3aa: CASSYTPDRDIDEQFF
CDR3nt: TGTGCCAGCAGTTACACCCCTGACAGGGATATCGATGAGCAGTTCTTC

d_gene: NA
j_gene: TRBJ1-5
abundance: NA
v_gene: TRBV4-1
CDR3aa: CASSQVNEGVNQPQHF
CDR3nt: TGCGCCAGCAGCCAGGTTAATGAGGGGGTCAATCAGCCCCAGCATTTT

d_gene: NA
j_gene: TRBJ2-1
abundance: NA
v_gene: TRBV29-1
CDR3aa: CSVDGQRPSYNEQFF
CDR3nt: TGCAGCGTTGACGGTCAGCGCCCCTCCTACAATGAGCAGTTCTTC

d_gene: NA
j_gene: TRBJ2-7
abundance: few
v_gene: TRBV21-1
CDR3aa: CASSKGGLAQLPYEQYF
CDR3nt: TGTGCCAGCAGCAAAGGTGGACTAGCGCAATTACCCTACGAGCAGTACTTC

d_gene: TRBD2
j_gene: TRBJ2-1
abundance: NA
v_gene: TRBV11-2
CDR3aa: CASSLRAGPYNEQFF
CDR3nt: TGTGCCAGCAGCTTGAGAGCGGGACCTTACAATGAGCAGTTCTTC